This is a list of T cell receptor beta chains from one sample in a study of blood T cell repertoires in COVID-19. The method was immunoSEQ multiplex PCR; TCRdb's version includes in-frame clones alone and lacks a portion of them. The sample lists 250,000 to 350,000 clones; more than 80% were seen once. The material sequenced was peripheral blood. These receptors came from a woman in her forties or fifties with COVID-19, enrolled during active disease. Both conserved end residues are part of each CDR3. Each record gives: clone size, J gene, V gene, D gene, CDR3 DNA, CDR3 protein. A D gene is named only where the DNA matches it firmly. Only some rows state a clone size, as once, few, many or a class for expanded clones.

>.|TRBJ2-3|TRBV11-2|.
TGTGCCAGCAGCTTGGACTTGTCCTACACAGATACGCAGTATTTT
CASSLDLSYTDTQYF
>.|TRBJ2-1|TRBV11-2|TRBD2
TGTGCCAGCAGCCCATTAGCGGGAGGTACCTACAATGAGCAGTTCTTC
CASSPLAGGTYNEQFF
>.|TRBJ2-1|TRBV6-5|TRBD1
TGTGCCAGCAGTTGGGACAGGGTCAATGAGCAGTTCTTC
CASSWDRVNEQFF
>.|TRBJ2-7|TRBV5-5|.
TGTGCCAGCAGCTTGTTTTCTGTCCTATACGAGCAGTACTTC
CASSLFSVLYEQYF
>.|TRBJ1-4|TRBV6-5|.
TGTGCCAGCACGGGGACAACTAATGAAAAACTGTTTTTT
CASTGTTNEKLFF
>.|TRBJ2-7|TRBV30|TRBD2
TGTGCCTGGAGTGGTCTAGCGGGAGAAGGAACTTACTACGAGCAGTACTTC
CAWSGLAGEGTYYEQYF
>.|TRBJ1-5|TRBV28|TRBD1
TGTGCCAGCAGCTCCGGGACAGGGAATCAGCCCCAGCATTTT
CASSSGTGNQPQHF
>.|TRBJ2-2|TRBV5-6|.
TGTGCCAGCAGAGGAGAGCTGAACACCGGGGAGCTGTTTTTT
CASRGELNTGELFF
>.|TRBJ2-2|TRBV5-1|.
TGCGCCGACGGGGGTGACACCGGGGAGCTGTTTTTT
CADGGDTGELFF
>.|TRBJ2-1|TRBV2|TRBD1
TGTGCCAGCACCGAGCAGGGGGCCTACAATGAGCAGTTCTTC
CASTEQGAYNEQFF
>.|TRBJ1-3|TRBV5-5|.
TGTGCCAGCAGCCTTTTAATCTTCGCTGGAAACACCATATATTTT
CASSLLIFAGNTIYF
>.|TRBJ1-2|TRBV4-2|TRBD1
TGTGCCAGCAGCCAAGTACAGGCAGGGGGCGCCTATGGCTACACCTTC
CASSQVQAGGAYGYTF
>.|TRBJ1-2|TRBV27|TRBD1
TGTGCCAGCAGTTCACGGACAGGGGATGTCTATGGCTACACCTTC
CASSSRTGDVYGYTF
>.|TRBJ2-5|TRBV30|.
TGTGCCTGGGAATTTGACAGTGGTTCGACCCAGTACTTC
CAWEFDSGSTQYF
>once|TRBJ1-5|TRBV27|TRBD1
TGTGCCAGCAGTCCAGGACAGGGGAATCAGCCCCAGCATTTT
CASSPGQGNQPQHF
>.|TRBJ2-5|TRBV24-1|TRBD1
TGTGCCACCAGTGATCCCTACAGGGGTGGGGAGACCCAGTACTTC
CATSDPYRGGETQYF
>.|TRBJ1-5|TRBV7-6|TRBD1
TGTGCCAGCAGCGAGACAGGGGGAGGCAATCAGCCCCAGCATTTT
CASSETGGGNQPQHF
>.|TRBJ1-1|TRBV3-1/TRBV3-2|.
TGTGCCAGCAGCCAAGCTGGGGGGGAAGCTTTCTTT
CASSQAGGEAFF
>.|TRBJ2-1|TRBV7-2|TRBD2
TGTGCCAGCAGCTTCTGGGGCGGAAGCGGGAGGGCCGGGGATGAGCAGTTCTTC
CASSFWGGSGRAGDEQFF
>.|TRBJ2-1|TRBV7-2|TRBD2
TGTGCCAGCAGCTTATCAGGGACTAGCGGGAGCTGGGTGCAGTTCTTC
CASSLSGTSGSWVQFF
>few|TRBJ1-2|TRBV19|.
TGTGCCAGTAGGCCCCCGGGGGTCGGCTACACCTTC
CASRPPGVGYTF
>.|TRBJ1-2|TRBV11-2|.
TGTGCCAGCAGCTTAGACAGTTACTATGGCTACACCTTC
CASSLDSYYGYTF
>.|TRBJ1-1|TRBV19|.
TGTGCCAGTAGTACCTTAAACACTGAAGCTTTCTTT
CASSTLNTEAFF
>.|TRBJ1-2|TRBV30|TRBD1
TGTGCCTGGAGTTCGGGGACAGGGTTTAAGGCTAACTATGGCCACACCTTC
CAWSSGTGFKANYGHTF
>.|TRBJ2-1|TRBV11-3|TRBD2
TGTGCCAGCAGCTTAGGCGGACTAGAGCTCTACAATGAGCAGTTCTTC
CASSLGGLELYNEQFF
>.|TRBJ2-4|TRBV3-1/TRBV3-2|TRBD2
TGTGCCAGCAGCCAAGTTGGAGTAACGCTAGCGGGAGGAAACATTCAGTACTTC
CASSQVGVTLAGGNIQYF
>.|TRBJ2-1|TRBV29-1|.
TGCAGCGTTTTTTCGGACTCTCTCTACAATGAGCAGTTCTTC
CSVFSDSLYNEQFF
>.|TRBJ2-3|TRBV27|.
TGTGCCAGCAGTTTCATCGGAGATACGCAGTATTTT
CASSFIGDTQYF
>.|TRBJ2-1|TRBV21-1|.
TGTGCCAGCAGCAAACGAGCGACCCCCAATGAGCAGTTCTTC
CASSKRATPNEQFF
>.|TRBJ1-6|TRBV5-8|TRBD1
TGTGCCAGCAGAGCGACAGGGAGCTCCTATAATTCACCCCTCCACTTT
CASRATGSSYNSPLHF
>.|TRBJ1-5|TRBV10-3|.
TGTGCCATCAGTGACTCCCTCCCAGGAAAAAGCCATCAGCCCCAGCATTTT
CAISDSLPGKSHQPQHF
>.|TRBJ1-2|TRBV14|.
TGTGCCAGCAGGGAAGACAGCAACTATGGCTACACCTTC
CASREDSNYGYTF
>.|TRBJ2-5|TRBV15|TRBD2
TGTGCCACCAGCAGAGAAGCGGGAATACAAGAGACCCAGTACTTC
CATSREAGIQETQYF
>.|TRBJ2-1|TRBV24-1|TRBD1
TGTGCCACCAGTGATCGGACAGGGGGCGCCAATGAGCAGTTCTTC
CATSDRTGGANEQFF
>few|TRBJ2-7|TRBV18|.
TGTGCCAGCTCACCCCAGGGAGGTTCCTACGAGCAGTACTTC
CASSPQGGSYEQYF
>.|TRBJ1-2|TRBV5-8|.
TGTGCCAGCAGCTTGGCCGGACAGACACTCTATGGCTACACCTTC
CASSLAGQTLYGYTF